The subject of this entry is one T cell receptor beta chain. Amplification of TCR beta CDR3 regions was performed using RNA transcripts as template. The TCR CDR3 first-round RT-PCR relied on the HTBI primer set. In TCRdb, the multiplex PCR reads were re-called with MiXCR into one record per CDR3 protein. The sample carries roughly 170,000 distinct CDR3 sequences, 15% to 20% recorded once. This sample was included in a study of T cells in Graves' hyperthyroidism and ophthalmopathy. Study information: The initial diagnosis was the point when peripheral blood was collected, ahead of any treatment.

Germline CDR1 reads SQVTM; CDR2 reads ANQGSEA. Trimming removed 2 bases from V and 4 bases from J; junction bases left unmatched: 9. The CDR3 loop spans 16 amino acids. The sample was blood. The V gene is TRBV29-1, the J gene TRBJ1-2; 11 positions agree with TRBD1. This sequence was found in a woman aged 45-59 years with Graves' hyperthyroidism. The CDR3 is CSVELGMDRGLYGYTF. The CDR3 DNA sequence: TGCAGCGTTGAATTAGGTATGGACAGGGGGCTCTATGGCTACACCTTC.